This TCR beta chain was sequenced during a study of blood T cell repertoires in COVID-19. Study details: There were acute and convalescent COVID-19 samples, and they came from the United States, Italy and Spain. Sources were T cells, B-cell-depleted T cells, or PBMCs; the material itself was cDNA or gDNA.

There are 16 residues in the CDR3. The V and J ends lost 1 base and 2 bases respectively, with 14 bases between them. Looked up from germline, CDR1 is MNHEY and CDR2 is SMNVEV (reference sequence). Original handling: Amplified reference gene primers provided the basis for estimating nucleated cell counts. Sequencing was performed with immunoSEQ multiplex PCR; in TCRdb, only in-frame clones are kept and a portion is missing. Clonal size and the V and J genes are those of that table, whereas D and trimming came from the DNA. This repertoire shows 130,000 to 150,000 clones, 84% found once; its top ten account for 38%.

V gene TRBV27 combines with J gene TRBJ2-5; D is possibly TRBD2 (5 bases). The receptor comes from a human donor in a cohort sampled during active COVID-19. Sequenced material: peripheral blood. Written as DNA, the CDR3 is TGTGCCAGCAGTTTATTCCGGGGAGTCGGGCAAGAGACCCAGTACTTC. Amino acids: CASSLFRGVGQETQYF.